Following are 30 T cell receptor beta chains from one sample sequenced in a study of CD8+ T cells in alopecia areata. RNA, once extracted, was reverse transcribed into cDNA for use as the sequencing template. Method: immunoSEQ multiplex PCR; TCRdb's copy keeps in-frame clones and lacks some. There are more than 90,000 clones in the sample; roughly 55% occur only once, and 10% to 15% lies in the top ten. As to treatment: oral pan-JAK inhibitor, 5-10 mg twice daily. The specimen comprised CD8+ T cells sorted from blood, sampled at week 24, from a patient treated with tofacitinib. These receptors were obtained from a human donor with alopecia areata.

The chain uses TRBV7-2 and TRBJ1-2; D is possibly TRBD1 (5 bases). The ends were cut back, 4 bases at V and 3 bases at J, with 24 bases in the middle. This CDR3 has 18 residues. Germline CDR1 and CDR2: SGHTA and FQGNSA. The CDR3 DNA is TGTGCCAGCAGCTGGAGCTCCTCCGGACTAGGGGAGGACTATGGCTACACCTTC. This encodes CASSWSSSGLGEDYGYTF.

This clone was seen at least ten times. The chain is built from TRBV7-9 and TRBJ1-1, with D possibly being TRBD1 (5 bases). V gave up 4 bases and J gave up 5 bases, with 11 bases separating them. CDR3 size: 13 residues. The V gene's germline CDR1 is SEHNR and CDR2 FQNEAQ (reference sequence). CDR3 amino acids: CASSWGRETEAFF. In nucleotides, the CDR3 is TGTGCCAGCAGCTGGGGACGCGAGACTGAAGCTTTCTTT.

The V and J genes are TRBV6-5 and TRBJ2-5, with 13 bases that match TRBD2. Trimming took 0 bases from V and 9 from J; bases not matched to a gene: 7. CDR3 length: 16 residues. The germline V gene has CDR1 MNHEY and CDR2 SVGAGI. The CDR3 region is CASSYSKLAGGRAQYF. CDR3 DNA: TGTGCCAGCAGTTACTCGAAACTAGCGGGGGGGAGGGCCCAGTACTTC.

This clone has only a few counts. The V call is TRBV30, the J call TRBJ2-7, with 9 bases fitting TRBD1. This CDR3 has 14 residues. CDR1 is GTSNPN, CDR2 SVGIG, per germline (reference sequence). Trimming cost V 2 bases and J 5 bases; bases outside gene matches: 7. CDR3 in DNA: TGTGCCTGGAGTCTGGTGGGACAGGGTGACGAGCAGTACTTC. The encoded protein is CAWSLVGQGDEQYF.

In its sample, this clone was seen a few times. The CDR3 DNA is TGTGCCAGCAGCTTGGGGACGGGATACAATGAGCAGTTCTTC. Translating it yields CASSLGTGYNEQFF. The gene calls are TRBV5-6 and TRBJ2-1, with TRBD2 as a possible D gene (5 bases). Germline assignment: CDR1 SGHDT and CDR2 YYEEEE. V was trimmed by 0 bases and J by 4 bases, leaving 8 bases between them. The CDR3 is 14 amino acids.

The chain carries TRBV27 and TRBJ2-1; 9 bases line up with TRBD1. Trimming removed 3 bases from V and 4 bases from J; junction bases left unmatched: 10. The CDR3 is made up of 17 amino acids. Germline V gene sequence: CDR1 MNHEY, CDR2 SMNVEV (reference sequence). CDR3 sequence (DNA): TGTGCCAGCAGTTTCCCCCCCGGGACAGGGTTATACAATGAGCAGTTCTTC. Its protein product is CASSFPPGTGLYNEQFF.

The chain combines TRBV19 with TRBJ1-1; D might be TRBD1 (5 bases). The CDR3 extends over 14 amino acids. Germline CDR1 LNHDA, CDR2 SQIVND (reference sequence). The V end lost 3 bases, the J end lost 3 bases, and 11 bases lay between the germline ends. The CDR3 sequence is CASSITGGDTEAFF. In DNA form, the CDR3 reads TGTGCCAGTAGTATTACAGGAGGGGACACTGAAGCTTTCTTT.

The V gene is TRBV9, the J gene TRBJ2-1; 7 bases agree with TRBD1. V lost 3 bases to trimming and J lost 9 bases; unmatched junction nucleotides: 0. This CDR3 has 11 residues. Germline V gives CDR1 SGDLS, CDR2 YYNGEE. The CDR3 loop reads CASSAGGEQFF. The CDR3 DNA reads as TGTGCCAGCAGCGCAGGGGGTGAGCAGTTCTTC.

This chain uses TRBV30 with TRBJ2-1, with D hard to call. The germline CDR1 and CDR2 sequences are GTSNPN and SVGIG (reference sequence). This CDR3 spans 15 amino acids. V shed 4 bases and J shed 0 bases, with 13 bases lying between them. The CDR3 protein is CAWIRLASSYNEQFF. The CDR3 DNA is TGTGCCTGGATTAGGTTGGCCAGCTCCTACAATGAGCAGTTCTTC.

A few counts support this clone. The genes are TRBV14 and TRBJ2-4, with D perhaps TRBD2 (6 bases). The CDR3 totals 14 residues. Trimming took 2 bases from V and 6 from J, leaving 11 bases between them. In germline, CDR1 is SGHDN, CDR2 FVKESK. CDR3 in DNA: TGTGCCAGCAGCCAAAGTCGGGGGAGAAACATTCAGTACTTC. Encoded protein: CASSQSRGRNIQYF.

The chain carries TRBV4-3 and TRBJ2-3, with D hard to call. CDR3 size: 14 residues. Trimming left V 0 bases short and J 1 base short, with 5 bases between. From germline, CDR1 is LGHNA and CDR2 YSLEER. For the CDR3, the DNA is TGCGCCAGCAGCCAAGAATTAGGCACAGATACGCAGTATTTT. It encodes CASSQELGTDTQYF.

A few counts support this clone. V is TRBV15 and J is TRBJ1-2, with unresolved D. Germline V gene data show CDR1 as LNHNV and CDR2 as YYDKDF (reference sequence). This CDR3 spans 15 amino acids. V lost 0 bases to trimming and J lost 8 bases, with 16 bases between them. In nucleotides, the CDR3 is TGTGCCACCAGCAGAGATCGGGAAGGCAGTTTCGGCTACACCTTC. Its protein product is CATSRDREGSFGYTF.

The chain couples TRBV13 to TRBJ2-7; D unclear. The CDR3 is 13 amino acids. With 4 bases removed from V and 5 bases from J, the gap between germline ends came to 12 bases. Germline V gene lookup returns CDR1 PRHDT and CDR2 FYEKMQ (reference sequence). The CDR3 loop is CASSSQESDEQYF. CDR3 bases: TGTGCCAGCAGCTCCCAGGAATCGGACGAGCAGTACTTC. The full variable domain, completed using reference TRBV13 and TRBJ2-7, is AAGVIQSPRHLIKEKRETATLKCYPIPRHDTVYWYQQGPGQDPQFLISFYEKMQSDKGSIPDRFSAQQFSDYHSELNMSSLELGDSALYFCASSSQESDEQYFGPGTRLTVT.

The chain carries TRBV25-1 and TRBJ2-3; 7 bases match TRBD1. The CDR3 runs to 16 residues. Germline CDR1 MGHDK, CDR2 SYGVNS. The V and J ends lost 2 bases and 2 bases, in that order; junction bases with no gene match: 7. The CDR3 nucleotides read TGTGCCAGCAGTGAAACAGGGGAGCGACACACAGATACGCAGTATTTT. Translating it yields CASSETGERHTDTQYF.

V and J are TRBV6-5 and TRBJ1-5; D is undetermined. Germline assignment: CDR1 MNHEY and CDR2 SVGAGI. This CDR3 spans 14 amino acids. The V end was cut by 0 bases, the J end by 8 bases, with 11 bases between. The CDR3 bases are TGTGCCAGCAGTTACTCGAGGCGGGCCGAGCCCCAGCATTTT. This encodes CASSYSRRAEPQHF.

This clone was detected a few times. The V gene is TRBV19, the J gene TRBJ2-7; TRBD1 might be the D (5 bases). The V end was cut by 3 bases, the J end by 6 bases, with 15 bases between. Germline lookup yields CDR1 LNHDA and CDR2 SQIVND (reference sequence). The CDR3 contains 14 residues. Here the CDR3 DNA reads TGTGCCAGTAGTATCAGGGAAAACCTCGGCGAGCAGTACTTC. Translation gives CASSIRENLGEQYF.

This clone was detected once. Mismatch with germline at one junction end may stem from a read error. The V call is TRBV5-4, the J call TRBJ1-1; TRBD1 matches at 10 bases. Germline values: CDR1 SGHNT, CDR2 YYREEE (reference sequence). This CDR3 has 16 amino acids. CDR3: CASSQGTGAGETEAFF. CDR3 bases: TGCGCCAGCAGCCAAGGGACAGGGGCGGGGGAAACTGAAGCTTTCTTT.

The chain carries TRBV21-1 and TRBJ1-2. TRBV21-1 is given as a pseudogene. The CDR3 is 12 residues long. CDR3 sequence reads: CASRGTALGYTF. Written as DNA, the CDR3 is TGTGCCAGCAGGGGGACGGCCTTGGGCTACACCTTC.

The V gene is TRBV6-5, the J gene TRBJ1-6; no reliable D call. V was pared by 10 bases and J by 7 bases, with 11 bases between. The CDR3 runs to 12 residues. CDR1 and CDR2 from the germline V gene are MNHEY and SVGAGI. CDR3 sequence reads: CATATVNSPLHF. CDR3 in DNA: TGTGCCACGGCTACAGTGAATTCACCCCTCCACTTT.

The gene calls are TRBV9 and TRBJ1-1; D is undetermined. The V gene lost 3 bases and the J gene lost 0 bases, with 9 bases spanning the gap. Germline assignment: CDR1 SGDLS and CDR2 YYNGEE. The CDR3 is 14 amino acids. Written as DNA, the CDR3 is TGTGCCAGCAGCGCCTCGAACGTGAACACTGAAGCTTTCTTT. This codes for CASSASNVNTEAFF.

This rearrangement joins TRBV6-5 to TRBJ2-7; D unclear. Per the germline V gene, CDR1 is MNHEY and CDR2 is SVGAGI. This CDR3 spans 13 amino acids. Trimming left V 3 bases short and J 3 bases short, with 9 bases between. The CDR3 region is CASSYRTDYEQYF. In DNA, the CDR3 is TGTGCCAGCAGTTATAGGACGGACTACGAGCAGTACTTC.

The chain employs TRBV6-5 and TRBJ2-3; 7 positions agree with TRBD2. This CDR3 is 15 amino acids long. Germline assignment: CDR1 MNHEY and CDR2 SVGAGI. With 5 bases clipped from V and 4 bases from J, the junction kept 9 bases outside the gene matches. CDR3 DNA sequence: TGTGCCAGCAGTCTCCGCAGCGGGGTAGCAGATACGCAGTATTTT. Translating it yields CASSLRSGVADTQYF.

This clone was counted a single time. The V and J genes are TRBV9 and TRBJ2-7, with D hard to call. V lost 4 bases and J lost 6, with 11 bases in between. The CDR3 totals 12 residues. The V gene's germline CDR1 is SGDLS and CDR2 YYNGEE. CDR3 residues: CASSPPGVEQYF. Here the CDR3 DNA reads TGTGCCAGCAGCCCCCCAGGTGTCGAGCAGTACTTC. The complete variable domain, with remaining parts taken from reference TRBV9 and TRBJ2-7, reads DSGVTQTPKHLITATGQRVTLRCSPRSGDLSVYWYQQSLDQGLQFLIQYYNGEERAKGNILERFSAQQFPDLHSELNLSSLELGDSALYFCASSPPGVEQYFGPGTRLTVT.

The table lists this clone with a count of one. This sequence joins TRBV14 and TRBJ2-1; 7 bases map to TRBD1. This CDR3 is 12 amino acids long. CDR1 is SGHDN and CDR2 is FVKESK in the germline V gene. With 5 bases clipped from V and 10 bases from J, the junction kept 5 bases outside the gene matches. CDR3 sequence reads: CASSWTGLEQFF. Written as DNA, the CDR3 is TGTGCCAGCAGCTGGACAGGACTCGAGCAGTTCTTC.

In its sample, this clone was seen once. The rearrangement joins TRBV30 to TRBJ2-2; D gene ambiguous. With 2 bases removed from V and 7 bases from J, the gap between germline ends came to 8 bases. The germline CDR1 and CDR2 sequences are GTSNPN and SVGIG (reference sequence). There are 12 residues in the CDR3. The CDR3 DNA follows: TGTGCCTGGAGTCTTTCCTACGGGGAGCTGTTTTTT. This codes for CAWSLSYGELFF.

The chain recombines TRBV11-2 with TRBJ2-1; TRBD1 agrees at 9 bases. The CDR3 is 16 residues long. The junction had 10 bases not matched to a gene; V was cut back by 6 bases and J by 4 bases. Germline V gene lookup returns CDR1 SGHAT and CDR2 FQNNGV. For the CDR3, the DNA is TGTGCCAGCAGGGGACCGGGACAGGGAAAGTACAATGAGCAGTTCTTC. It translates to CASRGPGQGKYNEQFF.

A few counts support this clone. This chain joins TRBV6-5 and TRBJ2-3, with 10 bases identical to TRBD2. The CDR3 has 16 residues. Per germline, CDR1 MNHEY and CDR2 SVGAGI. V was clipped by 4 bases and J by 0 bases; unmatched bases: 4. CDR3 amino acids: CASSWTSGYSTDTQYF. The CDR3 DNA follows: TGTGCCAGCAGTTGGACTAGCGGATACAGCACAGATACGCAGTATTTT.

This sequence joins TRBV19 and TRBJ1-1; D not certain. V shed 3 bases and J shed 6 bases, with 5 bases lying between them. Germline V lookup: CDR1 LNHDA, CDR2 SQIVND (reference sequence). CDR3 size: 11 residues. This CDR3 is CASSIPAEAFF. CDR3 nucleotides: TGTGCCAGTAGTATCCCAGCTGAAGCTTTCTTT.

The chain joins TRBV5-6 to TRBJ2-2, with a tentative D call TRBD2 (6 bases). The CDR3 spans 14 residues. The V end was cut by 4 bases, the J end by 2 bases, with 9 bases between. Germline V lookup: CDR1 SGHDT, CDR2 YYEEEE. CDR3: CASSPGGNTGELFF. CDR3 bases: TGTGCCAGCAGCCCCGGGGGTAACACCGGGGAGCTGTTTTTT.

The V gene is TRBV11-1, the J gene TRBJ2-1, with D unresolved. The CDR3 has 12 residues. Trimming pared 3 bases from V and 4 bases from J, leaving 4 bases between. Looked up from germline, CDR1 is SGHAT and CDR2 is FQDESV (reference sequence). Here the CDR3 DNA reads TGTGCCAGCAGCTTTAGATACAATGAGCAGTTCTTC. It encodes CASSFRYNEQFF.